Listed below are T cell receptor beta chains from one sample, sequenced in a study of shared clonotypes between healthy human individuals. Profiled with immunoSEQ multiplex PCR; TCRdb holds only in-frame clones, not every one. Of some 360,000 clones listed, roughly 70% are singletons. Sequenced: memory CD4+ T cells sorted from blood. Source of these receptors: a young man in good health. CDR3s leave out the opening cysteine and the closing phenylalanine or tryptophan. The order of the fields is J gene, V gene, clone size, D gene, CDR3 protein. A D gene is named only where the DNA matches it firmly. A row's size may be missing; if present it is once, few, many or a size class.

j_call: TRBJ1-4
v_call: TRBV27
clone_size: .
d_call: TRBD1
cdr3_aa: ASKLGQGARAQEKLF

j_call: TRBJ2-3
v_call: TRBV7-2
clone_size: .
d_call: .
cdr3_aa: ASSPPGGRGDTQY

j_call: TRBJ2-5
v_call: TRBV5-1
clone_size: .
d_call: .
cdr3_aa: ASSLGGTREETQY

j_call: TRBJ1-1
v_call: TRBV7-3
clone_size: .
d_call: .
cdr3_aa: ASSDRSNTEAF

j_call: TRBJ2-5
v_call: TRBV18
clone_size: .
d_call: .
cdr3_aa: ASSIQGQGGEETQY

j_call: TRBJ1-2
v_call: TRBV19
clone_size: many
d_call: .
cdr3_aa: ASTPRGRGDGYT

j_call: TRBJ2-2
v_call: TRBV4-3
clone_size: .
d_call: .
cdr3_aa: ASSQGIGELF

j_call: TRBJ2-6
v_call: TRBV10-2
clone_size: .
d_call: .
cdr3_aa: ASSFRYTSNSRANVLT

j_call: TRBJ2-5
v_call: TRBV5-1
clone_size: few
d_call: .
cdr3_aa: ASSLDGRSQTPETQY

j_call: TRBJ2-1
v_call: TRBV28
clone_size: many
d_call: TRBD2
cdr3_aa: ASSLWELAGGPGEQF

j_call: TRBJ2-1
v_call: TRBV15
clone_size: .
d_call: TRBD1
cdr3_aa: ATSGKRQGSNEQF

j_call: TRBJ1-2
v_call: TRBV5-1
clone_size: .
d_call: .
cdr3_aa: ASSFGPGEVDGYT

j_call: TRBJ2-4
v_call: TRBV9
clone_size: .
d_call: TRBD2
cdr3_aa: ASSGWEGDLAKNIQY

j_call: TRBJ1-1
v_call: TRBV28
clone_size: .
d_call: .
cdr3_aa: ASSSEGLNTEAF

j_call: TRBJ1-1
v_call: TRBV7-9
clone_size: .
d_call: .
cdr3_aa: ASSVLGETEAF

j_call: TRBJ1-5
v_call: TRBV18
clone_size: .
d_call: .
cdr3_aa: ASSRGDNQPQH

j_call: TRBJ1-2
v_call: TRBV5-1
clone_size: once
d_call: .
cdr3_aa: ASSLTGANYGYT

j_call: TRBJ2-2
v_call: TRBV10-3
clone_size: .
d_call: TRBD1
cdr3_aa: AIINQGAGELF

j_call: TRBJ1-2
v_call: TRBV11-2
clone_size: .
d_call: .
cdr3_aa: ASSSTGEQGLIYGYT

j_call: TRBJ1-1
v_call: TRBV10-3
clone_size: .
d_call: .
cdr3_aa: AGKQPNTEAF

j_call: TRBJ2-1
v_call: TRBV5-1
clone_size: .
d_call: TRBD2
cdr3_aa: ASSSGTSGRAFQF

j_call: TRBJ2-7
v_call: TRBV2
clone_size: .
d_call: .
cdr3_aa: ASSEQGFGEQY

j_call: TRBJ1-1
v_call: TRBV2
clone_size: .
d_call: .
cdr3_aa: ASSPQGWEAF

j_call: TRBJ2-1
v_call: TRBV27
clone_size: .
d_call: TRBD2
cdr3_aa: ASSLSISSGSYNEQF

j_call: TRBJ2-2
v_call: TRBV2
clone_size: many
d_call: .
cdr3_aa: ASKGERLAGELF

j_call: TRBJ1-2
v_call: TRBV6-1
clone_size: few
d_call: TRBD1
cdr3_aa: ASSENLWQGVGYT

j_call: TRBJ2-6
v_call: TRBV10-2
clone_size: .
d_call: TRBD1
cdr3_aa: AGSGTAAGGANVLT

j_call: TRBJ2-1
v_call: TRBV5-8
clone_size: .
d_call: .
cdr3_aa: ASRTDYYSYNEQF

j_call: TRBJ2-2
v_call: TRBV7-9
clone_size: .
d_call: TRBD2
cdr3_aa: ASSLRDYKNTGELF

j_call: TRBJ1-5
v_call: TRBV2
clone_size: .
d_call: .
cdr3_aa: ASRVAEAQH

j_call: TRBJ2-3
v_call: TRBV5-1
clone_size: .
d_call: TRBD1
cdr3_aa: ASSWGDRGGADTQY

j_call: TRBJ2-2
v_call: TRBV7-9
clone_size: .
d_call: .
cdr3_aa: ASSLNRVAGELF

j_call: TRBJ2-1
v_call: TRBV19
clone_size: .
d_call: TRBD2
cdr3_aa: ASSPASGSTHEQF

j_call: TRBJ1-5
v_call: TRBV7-2
clone_size: .
d_call: .
cdr3_aa: ASSQESNQPQH

j_call: TRBJ1-4
v_call: TRBV18
clone_size: few
d_call: .
cdr3_aa: ASSPGEKLF

j_call: TRBJ2-2
v_call: TRBV4-1
clone_size: .
d_call: .
cdr3_aa: ASSQVDLGFNTGELF

j_call: TRBJ2-3
v_call: TRBV5-1
clone_size: few
d_call: TRBD2
cdr3_aa: ASSVAGSTDTQY

j_call: TRBJ2-7
v_call: TRBV14
clone_size: once
d_call: TRBD1
cdr3_aa: ASSLGPQGASYEQY

j_call: TRBJ1-2
v_call: TRBV27
clone_size: .
d_call: .
cdr3_aa: ASQAGPLGGYT

j_call: TRBJ2-7
v_call: TRBV7-8
clone_size: .
d_call: TRBD2
cdr3_aa: ASSLLSGGLAEGDSYEQY

j_call: TRBJ2-3
v_call: TRBV11-2
clone_size: few
d_call: .
cdr3_aa: ASSWGSTTDTQY

j_call: TRBJ2-1
v_call: TRBV27
clone_size: once
d_call: .
cdr3_aa: ASSPYVGEVDEQF